Here is one T cell receptor beta chain with its context. Its matching antigen is unknown. V gave up 2 bases and J gave up 5 bases, with 13 bases separating them. This CDR3 region has 15 residues. Germline loops: CDR1 SGDLS, CDR2 YYNGEE. With a J-beta primer mix and a sample-barcoded 5' primer, a second PCR ran roughly 7 to 11 cycles. Unique molecular identifiers of 12 random nucleotides labeled each cDNA. TCRdb re-called the 5' RACE reads through MiXCR, storing one row per CDR3 protein. The data contain around 990,000 distinct CDR3 sequences, around 25% of them singletons. The data stem from a study of blood T cells in healthy people across ages. About the study: Researchers report that template switching captured about one barcoded beta molecule per two T cells. General study findings and limits: Unsorted PBMC input precluded a conclusive naive versus antigen-experienced comparison.

These data also featured in a second study, about T cells of mothers and their children. Per that paper: Persistent microchimeric T cell clones were sought, and none were detected.

The origin of this receptor is a girl under 10 years old in good health. This rearrangement joins TRBV9 to TRBJ2-2; D perhaps matches TRBD2 (6 bases). Sequenced: blood. The CDR3 here is CASSVRRVETGELFF. As DNA, the CDR3 is TGTGCCAGCAGCGTTCGGAGGGTAGAGACCGGGGAGCTGTTTTTT.